A selection of T cell receptor beta chains follows, all from one sample in a study of a mutant IDH1 vaccine in newly diagnosed glioma. Clones were sequenced by immunoSEQ multiplex PCR, and TCRdb holds only the in-frame ones, with some missing. The sample carries about 88,000 clones, about 80% recorded once. The source was PBMCs, collected from a glioma patient treated with radiotherapy, temozolomide or both. The source is a man between 40 and 49 years old with glioma. Some clones in this sample may be carry-over from other donors' samples. CDR3s include the opening cysteine and the closing phenylalanine or tryptophan. The order of the fields is D gene, J gene, clone size, V gene, CDR3 protein, CDR3 DNA. D genes are given only for firm matches. Expanded clones get a size class; other rows say once, few or many, or leave the size out.

.,TRBJ2-1,few,TRBV2,CASGDQTYNEQFF,TGTGCCAGCGGGGACCAAACCTACAATGAGCAGTTCTTC
.,TRBJ1-6,.,TRBV10-2,CASSEAGSYNSPLHF,TGCGCCAGCAGTGAGGCAGGGTCCTATAATTCACCCCTCCACTTT
.,TRBJ1-3,.,TRBV6-1,CASSKIPANTIYF,TGTGCCAGCAGCAAAATCCCGGCTAACACCATATATTTT
TRBD1,TRBJ1-1,.,TRBV7-2,CASSFTGGFKNTEAFF,TGTGCCAGCAGCTTCACAGGGGGATTCAAGAACACTGAAGCTTTCTTT
.,TRBJ2-5,.,TRBV5-8,CASSLYGETQYF,TGTGCCAGCAGCTTGTACGGAGAGACCCAGTACTTC
.,TRBJ1-2,.,TRBV13,CASSLQESYGYTF,TGTGCCAGCAGCCTACAGGAATCTTATGGCTACACCTTC
.,TRBJ1-1,.,TRBV7-9,CASSLEAVEAFF,TGTGCCAGCAGCTTAGAGGCAGTAGAAGCTTTCTTT
.,TRBJ1-5,.,TRBV2,CASTLAGSNQPQHF,TGTGCCAGCACCCTGGCAGGGAGCAATCAGCCCCAGCATTTT
TRBD1,TRBJ1-3,once,TRBV5-1,CASSPTAGTVPYF,TGCGCCAGCAGCCCCACGGCGGGGACAGTACCATATTTT
.,TRBJ1-1,.,TRBV11-2,CASSLDQHTEAFF,TGTGCCAGCAGCTTAGATCAGCACACTGAAGCTTTCTTT
TRBD1,TRBJ2-7,once,TRBV2,CASSRDRGKYEQYF,TGTGCCAGCAGCCGGGACAGGGGGAAGTACGAGCAGTACTTC
.,TRBJ2-7,once,TRBV30,CAWSVALEQYF,TGTGCCTGGAGTGTGGCCCTCGAGCAGTACTTC
.,TRBJ2-7,.,TRBV6-5,CASSRTAAYEQYF,TGTGCCAGCTCCCGGACAGCAGCCTACGAGCAGTACTTC
TRBD1,TRBJ1-6,.,TRBV29-1,CSVSAGQDSPLHF,TGCAGCGTTTCTGCGGGACAGGATTCACCCCTCCACTTT
.,TRBJ1-2,.,TRBV5-6,CASSLDRGAGGYTF,TGTGCCAGCAGCTTGGATCGGGGGGCAGGAGGCTACACCTTC
TRBD1,TRBJ2-7,.,TRBV6-6,CASRSGQGSYEQYF,TGTGCCAGCAGGTCGGGACAGGGATCCTACGAGCAGTACTTC
.,TRBJ1-1,.,TRBV5-1,CASSLPGTTNTEAFF,TGCGCCAGCAGCTTGCCCGGGACGACGAACACTGAAGCTTTCTTT
TRBD2,TRBJ2-3,.,TRBV5-1,CASVPRGTGGPTDTQYF,TGCGCCAGCGTCCCCCGGGGGACGGGGGGGCCCACAGATACGCAGTATTTT
TRBD2,TRBJ2-3,.,TRBV7-8,CASSSRTSGGGDTQYF,TGTGCCAGCAGCTCCCGGACTAGCGGGGGAGGGGATACGCAGTATTTT
TRBD1,TRBJ2-2,once,TRBV6-1,CASKSQGAVGELFF,TGTGCCAGCAAGTCCCAGGGGGCGGTCGGGGAGCTGTTTTTT
TRBD1,TRBJ1-1,.,TRBV5-6,CASRRIKQGLKAFF,TGTGCCAGCAGACGCATTAAACAGGGGCTGAAGGCTTTCTTT
.,TRBJ2-7,.,TRBV5-1,CASSLAGGPYEQYF,TGCGCCAGCAGCTTGGCCGGGGGACCCTACGAGCAGTACTTC
.,TRBJ1-4,.,TRBV10-3,CAIQGSLGEKLFF,TGTGCCATTCAGGGGTCACTAGGGGAAAAACTGTTTTTT
.,TRBJ1-6,.,TRBV10-3,CAISLQGSSNSPLHF,TGTGCCATCAGCTTACAGGGTTCAAGTAATTCACCCCTCCACTTT